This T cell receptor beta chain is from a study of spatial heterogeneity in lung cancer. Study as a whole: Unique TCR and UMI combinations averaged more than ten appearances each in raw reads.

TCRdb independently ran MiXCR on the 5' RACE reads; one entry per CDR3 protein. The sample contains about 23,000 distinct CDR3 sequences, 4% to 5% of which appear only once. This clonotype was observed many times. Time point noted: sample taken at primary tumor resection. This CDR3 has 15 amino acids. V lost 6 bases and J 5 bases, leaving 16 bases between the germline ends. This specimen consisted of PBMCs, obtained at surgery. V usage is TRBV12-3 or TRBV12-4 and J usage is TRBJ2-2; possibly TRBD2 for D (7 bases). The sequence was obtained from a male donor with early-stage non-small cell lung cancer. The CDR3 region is CASRGGAGTTGELFF. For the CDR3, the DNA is TGTGCCAGCAGAGGGGGGGCAGGTACAACCGGGGAGCTGTTTTTT.